Shown below are 17 T cell receptor beta chains from a single sample sequenced in a study of Graves' ophthalmopathy and Graves' hyperthyroidism. Amplified material comprised TCR beta CDR3 regions derived from RNA transcripts. The workflow started with a first-round RT-PCR run with HTBI primers and then moved on to a second-round multiplex PCR. Each CDR3 protein gets one entry after TCRdb re-called the multiplex PCR reads with MiXCR. The sample lists over 150,000 distinct CDR3 sequences, approximately 40% occurring once. Sequencing was done on a sample of peripheral blood. These receptors were obtained from a woman aged 40 to 49 with Graves' ophthalmopathy.

The chain uses TRBV19 and TRBJ1-2, with 8 bases that match TRBD1. The germline CDR1 and CDR2 sequences are LNHDA and SQIVND (reference sequence). Trimming removed 3 bases from V and 3 bases from J; junction bases left unmatched: 6. The CDR3 totals 15 residues. CDR3 nucleotides: TGTGCCAGTAGTATTCGGACAGGGATCGACTATGGCTACACCTTC. Its translation is CASSIRTGIDYGYTF. The entire variable domain, with the rest obtained from reference TRBV19 and TRBJ1-2, is as follows: DGGITQSPKYLFRKEGQNVTLSCEQNLNHDAMYWYRQDPGQGLRLIYYSQIVNDFQKGDIAEGYSVSREKKESFPLTVTSAQKNPTAFYLCASSIRTGIDYGYTFGSGTRLTVV.

This clonotype was counted only a few times. This chain uses TRBV2 with TRBJ2-7; 11 bases are shared with TRBD2. J lost 3 bases, V lost 6 bases, and 7 bases had no gene match. Germline V gene sequence: CDR1 SNHLY, CDR2 FYNNEI. The CDR3 has 15 amino acids. CDR3 amino acids: CASRTGTSGIYEQYF. In DNA, the CDR3 is TGTGCCAGCAGGACTGGGACTAGCGGCATCTACGAGCAGTACTTC.

This CDR3 reads CASSYSFRGVTEAFF. In DNA form, the CDR3 reads TGTGCCAGCAGTTACTCCTTTAGAGGGGTGACTGAAGCTTTCTTT. The gene calls are TRBV6-5 and TRBJ1-1, with a tentative D call TRBD1 (5 bases). Germline lookup yields CDR1 MNHEY and CDR2 SVGAGI. The CDR3 has 15 residues. V was shortened by 0 bases and J by 5 bases, with 13 bases between the two germline ends.

The chain has TRBV12-3 or TRBV12-4 and TRBJ2-7, with D perhaps assigned TRBD1 or TRBD2 (6 bases each). CDR3 length: 15 amino acids. Trimming left V 6 bases short and J 2 bases short, with 17 bases between. CDR3: CASRDSNGGAYEQYF. Here the CDR3 DNA reads TGTGCCAGCAGGGACAGCAACGGCGGGGCCTACGAGCAGTACTTC.

This clonotype was counted many times. The chain is built from TRBV27 and TRBJ2-5; possible D gene TRBD2, 6 bases. Trimming cost V 2 bases and J 4 bases, with 23 bases left between them. The CDR3 is 18 residues long. Germline CDR1 and CDR2: MNHEY and SMNVEV (reference sequence). CDR3 residues: CASSLRWLRRGPGETQYF. The CDR3 nucleotides are TGTGCCAGCAGTTTACGTTGGCTGCGGAGGGGACCCGGAGAGACCCAGTACTTC.

The CDR3 here is CASSYSPGRTEAFF. The CDR3 region has the DNA TGTGCCAGCAGTTACTCGCCAGGGAGGACTGAAGCTTTCTTT. The chain combines TRBV6-5 with TRBJ1-1; tentatively, D is TRBD1 (5 bases). The CDR3 sequence is 14 residues long. Germline CDR1 reads MNHEY; CDR2 reads SVGAGI. The V and J ends lost 0 bases and 5 bases respectively, with 10 bases between them.

This clonotype was detected many times. This chain uses TRBV2 with TRBJ2-7; TRBD1 matches at 10 bases. The germline V gene has CDR1 SNHLY and CDR2 FYNNEI. V dropped 7 bases and J dropped 6; count of bases not matched to a gene: 9. The CDR3 totals 14 residues. DNA for the CDR3: TGTGCCAGCATCCCCGGGACAGGGGTTTCCGAGCAGTACTTC. Residues: CASIPGTGVSEQYF.

At least ten counts were recorded for this clonotype. The J gene is TRBJ1-2, the V gene TRBV6-5; maybe TRBD1 (6 bases). V dropped 0 bases and J dropped 5 bases, with 10 bases sitting between them. This CDR3 contains 14 residues. Germline CDR1 MNHEY, CDR2 SVGAGI. CDR3 bases: TGTGCCAGCAGTTACTCGGCAGGGGATTATGGCTACACCTTC. Encoded protein: CASSYSAGDYGYTF.

The chain carries TRBV12-3 or TRBV12-4 and TRBJ1-6; unclear D gene. The V and J ends lost 4 bases and 8 bases respectively, with 9 bases between them. The length of the CDR3 is 13 residues. The CDR3: CASSYQKYSPLHF. The DNA for the CDR3 is TGTGCCAGCAGTTACCAAAAATATTCACCCCTCCACTTT.

The chain joins TRBV11-2 to TRBJ2-7, with TRBD1 matching over 7 bases. Germline V gene sequence: CDR1 SGHAT, CDR2 FQNNGV. V was clipped by 3 bases and J by 2 bases; unmatched bases: 10. The CDR3 consists of 16 residues. The CDR3 sequence is CASSLGRTGGAYEQYF. In DNA, the CDR3 is TGTGCCAGCAGCTTGGGGCGGACAGGAGGAGCCTACGAGCAGTACTTC.

This clonotype was seen many times. The CDR3 sequence: CASSIVVGTSNQPQHF. The CDR3 nucleotides are TGTGCCAGTAGTATAGTGGTCGGAACTAGCAATCAGCCCCAGCATTTT. The chain carries TRBV19 and TRBJ1-5; D gene ambiguous. Germline V gene sequence: CDR1 LNHDA, CDR2 SQIVND (reference sequence). There are 16 residues in the CDR3. V lost 1 base to trimming and J lost 0 bases, with 10 bases between them.

CDR3 sequence: CASSLTELYGRPEAFF. The CDR3 DNA sequence: TGTGCCAGCAGCTTGACAGAGCTGTATGGGCGTCCTGAAGCTTTCTTT. The chain recombines TRBV12-3 or TRBV12-4 with TRBJ1-1, with TRBD1 as a possible D gene (5 bases). The CDR3 is 16 amino acids. Trimming took 6 bases from V and 6 from J, leaving 23 bases between them.

This clonotype was detected a few times. The genes are TRBV29-1 and TRBJ2-7, with 8 bases lining up with TRBD1. The CDR3 has 14 residues. The germline gives CDR1 SQVTM, CDR2 ANQGSEA. With V trimmed by 6 bases and J by 0 bases, 7 bases remained unmatched. The CDR3, as DNA: TGCAGCGTGAGGAACAGGGGGGACTCCTACGAGCAGTACTTC. Translated: CSVRNRGDSYEQYF.

This chain joins TRBV7-2 and TRBJ2-4, with D perhaps assigned TRBD1 or TRBD2 (6 bases each). The CDR3 has 15 amino acids. Per germline, CDR1 SGHTA and CDR2 FQGNSA. The V end was cut by 1 base, the J end by 4 bases, with 11 bases between. CDR3 nucleotide sequence: TGTGCCAGCAGCTTAGGGGGCGGGACAAAAAACATTCAGTACTTC. Translating gives CASSLGGGTKNIQYF.

This clonotype was counted ten times or more. V usage is TRBV4-2 and J usage is TRBJ2-7; the D is unclear. Germline CDR1 reads LGHNA; CDR2 reads YNFKEQ. Trimming cost V 0 bases and J 1 base, with 13 bases left between them. The CDR3 spans 16 residues. CDR3 loop: CASSQDVGTPSYEQYF. The CDR3 DNA reads TGTGCCAGCAGCCAAGACGTGGGTACCCCATCCTACGAGCAGTACTTC.

This clonotype was seen ten or more times. The chain uses TRBV5-1 and TRBJ1-2, with 7 bases aligning to TRBD1. The germline gives CDR1 SGHRS, CDR2 YFSETQ. CDR3 size: 16 residues. The J segment lost 2 bases and the V segment lost 3 bases, leaving 10 bases of the junction unmatched. CDR3 DNA: TGCGCCAGCAGCTCTGGGGGGGGACAGACAAACTATGGCTACACCTTC. This codes for CASSSGGGQTNYGYTF.

This clonotype came up many times. The chain recombines TRBV9 with TRBJ1-2; 7 nucleotides align to TRBD1. CDR1 and CDR2 from the germline V gene are SGDLS and YYNGEE. The CDR3 covers 17 residues. Trimming removed 3 bases from V and 2 bases from J; junction bases left unmatched: 13. The CDR3 reads CASSARGQGDINYGYTF. CDR3 DNA sequence: TGTGCCAGCAGCGCCAGAGGTCAGGGGGACATAAACTATGGCTACACCTTC.